Here is one T cell receptor (beta chain) with its context. Which cohort a participant joined came from the clinical history participants gave. The CDR3 runs to 15 residues. After removal of 2 bases from V and 9 bases from J, the junction contained 11 bases not matched to a gene. Looked up from germline, CDR1 is SGHRS and CDR2 is YFSETQ. The sample belongs to a study of blood T cell repertoires in COVID-19. On the study more broadly: Sources were T cells, B-cell-depleted T cells, or PBMCs; the material itself was cDNA or gDNA.

How the authors handled the data: Quantification of nucleated cells was approximated via reference gene primer amplification. The table came from immunoSEQ multiplex PCR; TCRdb's copy has only in-frame clones and leaves some out. V and J calls and clone size are those listed in that table; D and trimming were worked out from the DNA. The sample lists roughly 300,000 clones, 80% to 90% occurring once. The receptor's source is a woman aged 40 to 55 with acute COVID-19. The specimen was PBMCs or T cells enriched from blood (not recorded which). This chain links TRBV5-1 with TRBJ2-1, with 7 bases identical to TRBD1. CDR3 sequence: CASSFSGQPTSEQFF. In DNA, the CDR3 is TGCGCCAGCAGCTTCTCGGGACAGCCAACAAGTGAGCAGTTCTTC.